This record covers a single T cell receptor (beta chain). This sample was taken from a study of blood T cell repertoires in COVID-19. The overall study: There were acute and convalescent COVID-19 samples, and they came from the United States, Italy and Spain. PBMCs, B-cell-depleted T cells, or T cells were the source of the cDNA or gDNA that made up the material.

The assay was immunoSEQ multiplex PCR, and TCRdb's table has in-frame clones only and misses some. This sample carries over 100,000 clones, around 89% of them seen once, and the ten largest clones take 9% to 12%. V shed 8 bases and J 3 bases; nucleotides not matched to a gene: 4. The CDR3 spans 13 residues. Germline V gives CDR1 WSHSY, CDR2 SAAADI. This chain connects TRBV10-2 to TRBJ2-3; 8 nucleotides line up with TRBD1. Sequencing was carried out using peripheral blood. The source is a man aged 50 to 59 with acute or convalescent COVID-19. CDR3 bases: TGCGCCAGCGGCGGACAGGGAACAGATACGCAGTATTTT. Translation: CASGGQGTDTQYF.